One sample yielded the 8 T cell receptor beta chains listed below, sequenced in a study of CD8+ T cells in alopecia areata. Investigators isolated RNA and reverse transcribed it into cDNA to act as the sequencing template. The table came from immunoSEQ multiplex PCR; TCRdb's copy has only in-frame clones and leaves some out. The table lists 100,000 to 150,000 clones, roughly 54% of them singletons. The sample here was CD4+ T cells sorted from blood, taken at week 0. These receptors were obtained from a human donor with alopecia areata.

V gene TRBV2 combines with J gene TRBJ2-7; 12 bases are a match to TRBD2. CDR3 size: 14 residues. V was pared by 5 bases and J by 2 bases, with 1 base of the junction left unmatched. Germline V gene sequence: CDR1 SNHLY, CDR2 FYNNEI. The CDR3 reads CASSRLAGAYEQYF. As DNA, the CDR3 is TGTGCCAGCAGTCGACTAGCGGGAGCCTACGAGCAGTACTTC.

The V gene is TRBV29-1, the J gene TRBJ1-4; 11 bases line up with TRBD1. With V trimmed by 3 bases and J by 8 bases, 2 bases remained unmatched. Germline CDR1 and CDR2: SQVTM and ANQGSEA. The CDR3 is 13 amino acids. CDR3 sequence: CSVEDRGREKLFF. The CDR3 nucleotides are TGCAGCGTTGAGGACAGGGGGCGCGAAAAACTGTTTTTT.

The chain recombines TRBV30 with TRBJ2-5; D might be TRBD2 (5 bases). This CDR3 is built from 15 residues. CDR1 and CDR2 from the germline V gene are GTSNPN and SVGIG (reference sequence). Trimming removed 6 bases from V and 5 bases from J, with 22 bases in between. The CDR3 DNA sequence: TGTGCCTGCGGGAATAGGGTTGGTCTGGGGGAGACCCAGTACTTC. Protein product: CACGNRVGLGETQYF.

The chain links TRBV7-9 to TRBJ2-7; 7 positions agree with TRBD2. Trimming took 4 bases from V and 0 from J; bases not matched to a gene: 6. The germline CDR1 and CDR2 sequences are SEHNR and FQNEAQ (reference sequence). This CDR3 is built from 15 residues. The CDR3 nucleotides read TGTGCCAGCAGCTCGGGGCGGGAGAGCTCCTACGAGCAGTACTTC. This translates into CASSSGRESSYEQYF.

This sequence joins TRBV11-2 and TRBJ2-3; D is perhaps TRBD1 (6 bases). V lost 5 bases, J lost 7 bases, and 19 bases lay in between. This CDR3 is built from 15 residues. Germline-derived CDR1 and CDR2 are SGHAT and FQNNGV. Written as DNA, the CDR3 is TGTGCCAGCAGCAAACTACAGGGATCCCGTCATACGCAGTATTTT. Translation: CASSKLQGSRHTQYF.

The V call is TRBV4-3, the J call TRBJ2-1; D unresolved. The CDR3 sequence is 15 residues long. Trimming left V 0 bases short and J 4 bases short, with 10 bases between. CDR1 is LGHNA and CDR2 is YSLEER in the germline V gene. The CDR3 is CASSQDDGRYNEQFF. For the CDR3, the DNA is TGCGCCAGCAGCCAAGATGACGGAAGATACAATGAGCAGTTCTTC.

This sequence joins TRBV5-1 and TRBJ2-2; 9 bases match TRBD1. The V segment lost 4 bases and the J segment 6 bases; nucleotides outside the gene matches: 4. The CDR3 covers 14 residues. Germline CDR1 SGHRS, CDR2 YFSETQ. The DNA for the CDR3 is TGCGCCAGCAGCGACCGGACAGGGGCCGGGGAGCTGTTTTTT. Encoded protein: CASSDRTGAGELFF.

V gene TRBV5-4 combines with J gene TRBJ2-6; D is possibly TRBD1 (5 bases). The length of the CDR3 is 17 residues. CDR1 is SGHNT and CDR2 is YYREEE in the germline V gene (reference sequence). V was cut by 3 bases and J by 2 bases, with 15 bases left in between. The CDR3 nucleotides read TGTGCCAGCAGCTGGACCCGACAGTCGGCTGGGGCCAACGTCCTGACTTTC. The encoded protein is CASSWTRQSAGANVLTF.